The rows below give T cell receptor beta chains drawn from one sample of a study of T cells in Graves' hyperthyroidism and ophthalmopathy. TCRdb reanalysed the multiplex PCR reads using MiXCR and keeps one entry per CDR3 protein. The sample has hundreds of thousands of distinct CDR3 sequences, over 35% seen once. Sample: blood. These receptors were obtained from a young man with Graves' hyperthyroidism. Each CDR3 is given with its conserved first and last residue. The D gene is left open where the match is weak. Part of the rows lack a size; the others show once, few, many or a class for expanded clones.

v_gene: TRBV12-3/TRBV12-4
j_gene: TRBJ1-1
d_gene: .
abundance: many
CDR3nt: TGTGCCAGCAGTTTACAGTTGGGGGCTTTCTTT
CDR3aa: CASSLQLGAFF

v_gene: TRBV10-2
j_gene: TRBJ2-5
d_gene: TRBD2
abundance: .
CDR3nt: TGCGCCAGCAGTGGACTAGCGGGGGAGGCGGGAGAGACCCAGTACTTC
CDR3aa: CASSGLAGEAGETQYF

v_gene: TRBV7-8
j_gene: TRBJ1-5
d_gene: .
abundance: .
CDR3nt: TGTGCCAGCAGCTTAGCGGCTAGCGGGCCCCAGCATTTT
CDR3aa: CASSLAASGPQHF

v_gene: TRBV11-1
j_gene: TRBJ1-1
d_gene: .
abundance: few
CDR3nt: TGTGCCAGCAGCCCAGGCGGGTTTCGGGCTTTCTTT
CDR3aa: CASSPGGFRAFF

v_gene: TRBV13
j_gene: TRBJ2-7
d_gene: TRBD1
abundance: many
CDR3nt: TGTGCCAGCAGCGACGGGACAGGGAGCTCCTACGAGCAGTACTTC
CDR3aa: CASSDGTGSSYEQYF

v_gene: TRBV19
j_gene: TRBJ1-1
d_gene: .
abundance: few
CDR3nt: TGTGCCAGTAGTATAGAAGGGGTCACTGAAGCTTTCTTT
CDR3aa: CASSIEGVTEAFF

v_gene: TRBV20-1
j_gene: TRBJ1-4
d_gene: TRBD1
abundance: .
CDR3nt: TGCAGTGCTCCGGACAGGGGTGAAAAACTGTTTTTT
CDR3aa: CSAPDRGEKLFF

v_gene: TRBV2
j_gene: TRBJ1-6
d_gene: TRBD1
abundance: .
CDR3nt: TGTGCCAGCGGGAGGGGGCCGAATTCACCCCTCCACTTT
CDR3aa: CASGRGPNSPLHF

v_gene: TRBV5-1
j_gene: TRBJ1-1
d_gene: .
abundance: .
CDR3nt: TGCGCCAGCAGCTTGGATGGGGGCAACCTGAACACTGAAGCTTTCTTT
CDR3aa: CASSLDGGNLNTEAFF

v_gene: TRBV6-1
j_gene: TRBJ1-5
d_gene: .
abundance: .
CDR3nt: TGTGCCAGCCGGCGGACGGACCGGCCCCAGCATTTT
CDR3aa: CASRRTDRPQHF

v_gene: TRBV20-1
j_gene: TRBJ2-5
d_gene: .
abundance: few
CDR3nt: TGCAGTGCTAGAGATCGGGGCAGGGACACTCGGCCGACCCAGTACTTC
CDR3aa: CSARDRGRDTRPTQYF

v_gene: TRBV5-1
j_gene: TRBJ1-1
d_gene: .
abundance: .
CDR3nt: TGCGCCAGCAGCGGGGGGGGCAGAGGGACTGAAGCTTTCTTT
CDR3aa: CASSGGGRGTEAFF

v_gene: TRBV6-5
j_gene: TRBJ1-6
d_gene: .
abundance: .
CDR3nt: TGTGCCAGCAGTTACTCGGGTTTTAATTCACCCCTCCACTTT
CDR3aa: CASSYSGFNSPLHF

v_gene: TRBV5-1
j_gene: TRBJ2-2
d_gene: .
abundance: .
CDR3nt: TGCGCCAGCAGCTTGTACGGGGGGAACACCGGGGAGCTGTTTTTT
CDR3aa: CASSLYGGNTGELFF

v_gene: TRBV4-1
j_gene: TRBJ2-7
d_gene: .
abundance: .
CDR3nt: TGCGCCAGCAGCCAAGACCTAGTGACGGGGGCGTACTTC
CDR3aa: CASSQDLVTGAYF

v_gene: TRBV10-3
j_gene: TRBJ2-1
d_gene: .
abundance: .
CDR3nt: TGTGCCATCAGTGAGGTACATCGACCGTCCTACAATGAGCAGTTCTTC
CDR3aa: CAISEVHRPSYNEQFF

v_gene: TRBV29-1
j_gene: TRBJ2-7
d_gene: TRBD1
abundance: .
CDR3nt: TGCAGCGAACAGGGGTGGTCCTACGAGCAGTACTTC
CDR3aa: CSEQGWSYEQYF

v_gene: TRBV12-3/TRBV12-4
j_gene: TRBJ1-3
d_gene: .
abundance: few
CDR3nt: TGTGCCAGCAGTTTAGGGCTTGCTGGAAACACCATATATTTT
CDR3aa: CASSLGLAGNTIYF

v_gene: TRBV20-1
j_gene: TRBJ1-1
d_gene: .
abundance: .
CDR3nt: TGCAGTGCCCCGAGGGAGGGAGCAGGAAACACTGAAGCTTTCTTT
CDR3aa: CSAPREGAGNTEAFF

v_gene: TRBV25-1
j_gene: TRBJ1-1
d_gene: .
abundance: many
CDR3nt: TGTGCCAGCAGTGACTTACGGAGTATGAACACTGAAGCTTTCTTT
CDR3aa: CASSDLRSMNTEAFF

v_gene: TRBV12-3/TRBV12-4
j_gene: TRBJ1-5
d_gene: TRBD1
abundance: .
CDR3nt: TGTGCTAGTGGTTTTACAAAGGACAGGGGGAGCAATCAGCCCCGGCATTTT
CDR3aa: CASGFTKDRGSNQPRHF

v_gene: TRBV20-1
j_gene: TRBJ2-6
d_gene: .
abundance: many
CDR3nt: TGCAGTGCCTCTGGGCGAGCCAACGTCCTGACTTTC
CDR3aa: CSASGRANVLTF

v_gene: TRBV10-3
j_gene: TRBJ2-5
d_gene: TRBD2
abundance: .
CDR3nt: TGTGCCATCAGTGAGTCGGTCAGCGGGGGGGCCTTCGGAGAGACCCAGTACTTC
CDR3aa: CAISESVSGGAFGETQYF

v_gene: TRBV20-1
j_gene: TRBJ2-7
d_gene: .
abundance: .
CDR3nt: TGCAGTGCTTCCGGCCCGGGCCTTAGCTCCTACGAGCAGTACTTC
CDR3aa: CSASGPGLSSYEQYF